This T cell receptor (beta chain) was identified during a study of cytomegalovirus exposure and HLA in healthy donors. Details on this clone: Its matching antigen is unknown.

Per the germline V gene, CDR1 is SEHNR and CDR2 is FQNEAQ (reference sequence). V was trimmed by 2 bases and J by 6 bases, leaving 11 bases between them. This CDR3 region has 14 residues. Whole-study results and caveats: The study designated 150 to 200 TCR beta chains cytomegalovirus-associated.

Clones were read by immunoSEQ multiplex PCR, and TCRdb kept only the in-frame ones, dropping some. The sample lists tens of thousands of clones, about 95% occurring once. J is TRBJ2-1 and V is TRBV7-9; no reliable D call. This clonotype was obtained from a young woman in good health and CMV-seronegative. The sequenced sample consisted of PBMCs. The CDR3 spells CASSLFSRSNEQFF. CDR3 coding DNA: TGTGCCAGCAGCTTATTTAGTCGCTCCAATGAGCAGTTCTTC. The variable domain in full, completed from reference TRBV7-9 and TRBJ2-1, reads DTGVSQNPRHKITKRGQNVTFRCDPISEHNRLYWYRQTLGQGPEFLTYFQNEAQLEKSRLLSDRFSAERPKGSFSTLEIQRTEQGDSAMYLCASSLFSRSNEQFFGPGTRLTVL.